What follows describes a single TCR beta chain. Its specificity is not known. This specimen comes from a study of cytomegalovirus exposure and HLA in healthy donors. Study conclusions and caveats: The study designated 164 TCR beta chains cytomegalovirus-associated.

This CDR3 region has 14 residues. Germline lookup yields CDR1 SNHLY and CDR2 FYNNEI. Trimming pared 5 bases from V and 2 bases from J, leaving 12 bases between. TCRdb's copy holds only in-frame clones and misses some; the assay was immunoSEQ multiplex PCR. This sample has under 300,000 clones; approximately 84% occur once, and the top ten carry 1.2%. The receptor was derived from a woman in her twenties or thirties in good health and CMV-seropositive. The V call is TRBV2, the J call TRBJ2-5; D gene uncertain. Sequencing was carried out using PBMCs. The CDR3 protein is CASSYPQVQETQYF. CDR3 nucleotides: TGTGCCAGCAGTTACCCGCAGGTTCAAGAGACCCAGTACTTC.